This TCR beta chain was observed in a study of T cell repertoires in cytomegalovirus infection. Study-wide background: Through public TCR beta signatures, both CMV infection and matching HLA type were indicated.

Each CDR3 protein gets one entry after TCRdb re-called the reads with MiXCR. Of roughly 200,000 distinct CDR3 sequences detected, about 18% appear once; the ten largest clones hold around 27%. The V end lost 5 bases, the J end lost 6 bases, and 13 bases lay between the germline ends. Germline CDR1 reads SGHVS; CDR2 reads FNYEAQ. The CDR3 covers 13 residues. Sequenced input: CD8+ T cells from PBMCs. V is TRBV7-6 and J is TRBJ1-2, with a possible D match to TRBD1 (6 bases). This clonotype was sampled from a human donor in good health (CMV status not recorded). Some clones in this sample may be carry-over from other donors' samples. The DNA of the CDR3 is TGTGCCAGCAGCGCATCCAGGGGAAATGGCTACACCTTC. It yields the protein CASSASRGNGYTF. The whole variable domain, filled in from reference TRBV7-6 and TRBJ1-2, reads GAGVSQSPRYKVTKRGQDVALRCDPISGHVSLYWYRQALGQGPEFLTYFNYEAQQDKSGLPNDRFSAERPEGSISTLTIQRTEQRDSAMYRCASSASRGNGYTFGSGTRLTVV.